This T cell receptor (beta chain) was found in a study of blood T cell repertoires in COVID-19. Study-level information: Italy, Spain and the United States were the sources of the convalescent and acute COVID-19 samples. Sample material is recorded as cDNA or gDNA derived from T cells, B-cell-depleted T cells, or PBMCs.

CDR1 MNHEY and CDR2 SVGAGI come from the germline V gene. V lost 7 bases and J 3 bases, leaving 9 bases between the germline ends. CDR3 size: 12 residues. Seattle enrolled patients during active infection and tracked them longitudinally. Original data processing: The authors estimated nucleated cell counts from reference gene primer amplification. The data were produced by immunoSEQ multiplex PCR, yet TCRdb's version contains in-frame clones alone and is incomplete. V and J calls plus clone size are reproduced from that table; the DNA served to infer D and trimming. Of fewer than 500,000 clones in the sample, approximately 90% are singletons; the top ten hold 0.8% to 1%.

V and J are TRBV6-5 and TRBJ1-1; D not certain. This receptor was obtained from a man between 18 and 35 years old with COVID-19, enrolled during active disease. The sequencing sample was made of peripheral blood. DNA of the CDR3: TGTGCCAGCACTCAGGTGGACACTGAAGCTTTCTTT. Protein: CASTQVDTEAFF.